These T cell receptor beta chains were read from a single sample in a study of T cell responses to AZD1222 COVID-19 vaccine. Data came from immunoSEQ multiplex PCR; TCRdb stores just in-frame clones and leaves some out. The sample lists around 270,000 clones, 90% to 95% occurring once. Sequences were derived from peripheral blood, sampled 28 days after the second AZD1222 dose. Every receptor here comes from an adult who received the AZD1222 COVID-19 vaccine. The CDR3 runs from the conserved cysteine through the conserved F or W. The order of the fields is J gene, V gene, clone size, CDR3 length, D gene, CDR3 DNA, CDR3 protein. The D gene is left open where the match is weak. Expanded clones get a size class; other rows say once, few or many, or leave the size out.

>TRBJ2-7|TRBV7-6|NA|14|TRBD1
TGTGCCAGCAGCACGGGGACAGGTCCCTACGAGCAGTACTTC
CASSTGTGPYEQYF
>TRBJ2-7|TRBV12-3/TRBV12-4|NA|11|NA
TGTGCCAGCAGTTTAAACAACGAGCAGTACTTC
CASSLNNEQYF
>TRBJ1-1|TRBV2|NA|11|NA
TGTGCCAGCAGTGGACAGTCTGAAGCTTTCTTT
CASSGQSEAFF
>TRBJ2-7|TRBV7-2|NA|13|NA
TGTGCCAGCAGCGCCGGGAACTTCTACGAGCAGTACTTC
CASSAGNFYEQYF
>TRBJ2-1|TRBV4-2|once|15|TRBD1
TGTGCCAGCAGCCAGGACAGGGCCTCCTACAATGAGCAGTTCTTC
CASSQDRASYNEQFF
>TRBJ1-2|TRBV28|NA|13|NA
TGTGCCAGCAGTTTATTACAGGCTTCTGGCTACACCTTC
CASSLLQASGYTF
>TRBJ1-2|TRBV7-2|NA|13|NA
TGTGCCAGCAGCGCCGACAGAAACTATGGCTACACCTTC
CASSADRNYGYTF
>TRBJ2-1|TRBV25-1|NA|12|NA
TGTGCCAGCGGGAGAGGGAACAATGAGCAGTTCTTC
CASGRGNNEQFF
>TRBJ1-2|TRBV29-1|NA|16|NA
TGCAGCGTTGAACCGGCCGGGGGTCCCCTTAACTATGGCTACACCTTC
CSVEPAGGPLNYGYTF
>TRBJ2-7|TRBV7-9|NA|14|NA
TGTGCCAGCAGCTTAGGGTATTCCAGGGCGAAGCAGTACTTC
CASSLGYSRAKQYF
>TRBJ1-6|TRBV7-3|NA|14|NA
TGTGCCAGCAGCTTCAGACCAGGGGACTCACCCCTCCACTTT
CASSFRPGDSPLHF
>TRBJ2-7|TRBV27|NA|14|TRBD2
TGTGCCAGCAAGGTAGCGGGGGCTAAATACGAGCAGTACTTC
CASKVAGAKYEQYF
>TRBJ2-2|TRBV19|once|16|TRBD2
TGTGCCAGTAGTCTATGGACTAGCGGGGCTCTTCGGGAGCTGTTTTTT
CASSLWTSGALRELFF
>TRBJ1-5|TRBV2|NA|14|NA
TGTGCCAGCAGTGAACGAACGGGCAATCAGCCCCAGCATTTT
CASSERTGNQPQHF
>TRBJ2-7|TRBV7-3|NA|18|TRBD2
TGTGCCAGCAGCGTGATGGGACTAGCGGTCTTACCCCCCCTCGAGCAGTACTTC
CASSVMGLAVLPPLEQYF
>TRBJ2-2|TRBV3-1/TRBV3-2|NA|17|TRBD2
TGTGCCAGCAGCCAGTCTAGCGGGAGTACATACACCGGGGAGCTGTTTTTT
CASSQSSGSTYTGELFF
>TRBJ1-2|TRBV11-2|NA|14|NA
TGTGCCAGCAGCAAATCGGGCCTACCCTATGGCTACACCTTC
CASSKSGLPYGYTF
>TRBJ1-2|TRBV6-5|NA|16|NA
TGTGCCAGCAGTTACTCGTTTTTCGGGACTAACTATGGCTACACCTTC
CASSYSFFGTNYGYTF
>TRBJ2-1|TRBV6-1|NA|19|TRBD2
TGTGCCAGCAGTGAGTGGGCTAGCGGGGGGGCAAGGACCTACAATGAGCAGTTCTTC
CASSEWASGGARTYNEQFF
>TRBJ2-1|TRBV4-2|NA|14|NA
TGTGCCAGCAGCCAACCGCCAGGGGTGGATGAGCAGTTCTTC
CASSQPPGVDEQFF
>TRBJ1-6|TRBV19|NA|13|NA
TGTGCCAGTAGTAAAGATTCTAGGTCACCCCTCCACTTT
CASSKDSRSPLHF
>TRBJ1-6|TRBV13|once|12|NA
TGTGCCAGCAGCAGGGTGAATTCACCCCTCCACTTT
CASSRVNSPLHF
>TRBJ1-1|TRBV3-1/TRBV3-2|NA|14|TRBD1
TGTGCCAGCAGCCCAATTCACAGGGGGGATGAAGCTTTCTTT
CASSPIHRGDEAFF
>TRBJ2-7|TRBV20-1|NA|11|TRBD2
TGCAGTGCCAGCCCTGCTGCGGGGGGGGTCTTC
CSASPAAGGVF
>TRBJ1-6|TRBV7-9|NA|14|NA
TGTGCCAGCAGCCCCTCCCCGGTCCGCTCACCCCTCCACTTT
CASSPSPVRSPLHF
>TRBJ1-1|TRBV28|NA|11|NA
TGTGCCAGTAAGGTGGACACTGAAGCTTTCTTT
CASKVDTEAFF
>TRBJ2-7|TRBV7-2|NA|13|NA
TGTGCCAGCAGCTTAGCCAGGTTCTACGAGCAGTACTTC
CASSLARFYEQYF
>TRBJ2-1|TRBV28|NA|12|NA
TGTGCCAGCAACCTATCCTACAATGAGCAGTTCTTC
CASNLSYNEQFF
>TRBJ1-1|TRBV7-2|NA|13|NA
TGTGCCAGCAGTAAAACCGTGAACACTGAAGCTTTCTTT
CASSKTVNTEAFF
>TRBJ1-3|TRBV18|NA|15|NA
TGTGCCAGCTCACCACCGGGCACCTCTGGAAACACCATATATTTT
CASSPPGTSGNTIYF
>TRBJ2-5|TRBV3-1/TRBV3-2|NA|12|NA
TGTGCCAGCAGTCGTTTCCAAGAGACCCAGTACTTC
CASSRFQETQYF
>TRBJ2-7|TRBV7-9|NA|15|TRBD2
TGTGCCAGCAGCTTATCTAGCGGGACTCCCTACGAGCAGTACTTC
CASSLSSGTPYEQYF
>TRBJ2-1|TRBV5-1|NA|14|TRBD2
TGCGCCAGCAGCTTGGCCGGGACTAGCGGGGAGCAGTTCTTC
CASSLAGTSGEQFF
>TRBJ2-5|TRBV7-3|NA|13|NA
TGTGCCAGCAGCGCCGACTCCCACGGGACCCAGTACTTC
CASSADSHGTQYF
>TRBJ1-5|TRBV28|NA|16|NA
TGTGCCAGCACCCCTCGGGACATCCCGGGCAATCAGCCCCAGCATTTT
CASTPRDIPGNQPQHF
>TRBJ2-6|TRBV3-1/TRBV3-2|NA|18|TRBD2
TGTGCCAGCAGCCAAGAAAGGGCGGGAGTCTCTGGGGCCAACGTCCTGACTTTC
CASSQERAGVSGANVLTF
>TRBJ1-2|TRBV28|once|17|TRBD1
TGTGCCAGCAGTTTATGGGTTGGACAGGTCTTTAACTATGGCTACACCTTC
CASSLWVGQVFNYGYTF
>TRBJ1-1|TRBV5-3|NA|19|TRBD1
TGTGCCAGAAGCCGCATGGGGCGTGCGGACAGGGTAAGGAACACTGAAGCTTTCTTT
CARSRMGRADRVRNTEAFF
>TRBJ1-1|TRBV7-2|NA|15|NA
TGTGCCAGCACCTTGGACAGATCCTCCGGGACTGAAGCTTTCTTT
CASTLDRSSGTEAFF
>TRBJ1-1|TRBV5-4|NA|17|NA
TGTGCCAGCAGGATCGAAATTAATGGTCTAGGGGCCCCTGAAGCTTTCTTT
CASRIEINGLGAPEAFF
>TRBJ2-7|TRBV19|NA|14|NA
TGTGCCAGTAGTATAGATCAAGGTCACCACGAGCAGTACTTC
CASSIDQGHHEQYF
>TRBJ1-1|TRBV4-2|NA|15|NA
TGTGCCAGCAGCCAAGACGGGGGGAGGCTCACTGAAGCTTTCTTT
CASSQDGGRLTEAFF
>TRBJ1-1|TRBV7-8|NA|15|TRBD1
TGTGCCAGCAGCCCCCACCAGGACAGGAGGAATGAAGCTTTCTTT
CASSPHQDRRNEAFF
>TRBJ2-7|TRBV5-1|NA|12|TRBD2
TGCGCCAGCAGCCTTAGCGGGGGCGAGCAGTACTTC
CASSLSGGEQYF
>TRBJ2-1|TRBV11-2|once|14|NA
TGTGCCAGCAGCTTACAGGGTCTGTTGGATGAGCAGTTCTTC
CASSLQGLLDEQFF
>TRBJ2-2|TRBV7-2|NA|14|NA
TGTGCCAGCAGCCCGACTTCAGGAATCGGGGAGCTGTTTTTT
CASSPTSGIGELFF
>TRBJ1-6|TRBV5-1|NA|14|TRBD1
TGCGCCAGCAGCAGGGACAGGGAGAGTTCACCCCTCCACTTT
CASSRDRESSPLHF
>TRBJ1-6|TRBV10-2|NA|15|NA
TGCGCCAGCACCCCGTGGGGCTCCTATAATTCACCCCTCCACTTT
CASTPWGSYNSPLHF
>TRBJ2-7|TRBV10-1|NA|13|NA
TGCGCCAGCGTTCGGGGGTTTACCTACGAGCAGTACTTC
CASVRGFTYEQYF
>TRBJ1-1|TRBV2|NA|14|NA
TGTGCCAGCAGTGAAGCGGAGAAGATCACTGAAGCTTTCTTT
CASSEAEKITEAFF
>TRBJ2-7|TRBV6-2/TRBV6-3|once|15|NA
TGTGCCAGCAGTTCTGATTCTAGCGCCCCTCACGAGCAGTACTTC
CASSSDSSAPHEQYF
>TRBJ1-5|TRBV6-5|NA|15|TRBD1
TGTGCCAGCAGCAGGGACAGGGATAGCAATCAGCCCCAGCATTTT
CASSRDRDSNQPQHF
>TRBJ2-7|TRBV2|NA|13|NA
TGTGCCAGCAGTGTACGGGCCGAAGGGGAGCAGTACTTC
CASSVRAEGEQYF
>TRBJ1-5|TRBV9|NA|12|NA
TGTGCCAGCGGGCAGGGAGGTCAGCCCCAGCATTTT
CASGQGGQPQHF